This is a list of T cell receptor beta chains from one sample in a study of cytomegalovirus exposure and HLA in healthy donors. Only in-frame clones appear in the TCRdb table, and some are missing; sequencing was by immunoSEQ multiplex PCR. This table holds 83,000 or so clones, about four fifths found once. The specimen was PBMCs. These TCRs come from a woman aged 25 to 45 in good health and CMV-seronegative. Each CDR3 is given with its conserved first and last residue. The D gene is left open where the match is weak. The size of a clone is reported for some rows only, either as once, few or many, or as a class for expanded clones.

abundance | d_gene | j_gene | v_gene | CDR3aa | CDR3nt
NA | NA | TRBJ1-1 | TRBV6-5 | CASSLVGPTGGEAFF | TGTGCCAGCAGCCTGGTTGGGCCTACTGGAGGGGAAGCTTTCTTT
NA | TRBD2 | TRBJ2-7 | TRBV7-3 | CASSLSSEAGVTEQYF | TGTGCCAGCAGCTTAAGTTCGGAAGCGGGAGTTACCGAGCAGTACTTC
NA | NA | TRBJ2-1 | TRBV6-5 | CASSYSIAGNEQFF | TGTGCCAGCAGTTACTCGATTGCAGGGAATGAGCAGTTCTTC
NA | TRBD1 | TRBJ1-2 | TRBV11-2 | CASSSQGGYYGYTF | TGTGCCAGCAGCTCCCAGGGGGGATACTATGGCTACACCTTC
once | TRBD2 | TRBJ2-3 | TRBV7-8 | CASSLRGLAGGPLSTDTQYF | TGTGCCAGCAGCTTAAGGGGACTAGCGGGAGGGCCACTGAGCACAGATACGCAGTATTTT
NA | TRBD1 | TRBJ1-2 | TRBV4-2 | CASSQDHVSRQGDYGYTF | TGTGCCAGCAGCCAAGATCATGTTTCGCGACAGGGAGACTATGGCTACACCTTC
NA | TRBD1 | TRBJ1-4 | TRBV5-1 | CASSRDRVSNEKLFF | TGCGCCAGCAGCCGAGACAGGGTGTCTAATGAAAAACTGTTTTTT
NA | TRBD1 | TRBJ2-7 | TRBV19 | CASSPRQGARSYEQYF | TGTGCCAGTAGTCCCCGACAGGGGGCTAGGTCCTACGAGCAGTACTTC
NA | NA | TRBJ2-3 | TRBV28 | CASRRGRTDTQYF | TGTGCCAGCAGGCGGGGGCGCACAGATACGCAGTATTTT
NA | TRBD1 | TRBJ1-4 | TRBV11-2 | CASSDRGVTNEKLFF | TGTGCCAGCTCCGACAGGGGTGTCACTAATGAAAAACTGTTTTTT
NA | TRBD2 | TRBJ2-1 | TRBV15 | CATSRDRASGINEQFF | TGTGCCACCAGCAGAGATAGGGCTAGCGGTATCAATGAGCAGTTCTTC
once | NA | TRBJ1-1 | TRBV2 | CASSGEVEAFF | TGTGCCAGCAGTGGGGAGGTTGAAGCTTTCTTT
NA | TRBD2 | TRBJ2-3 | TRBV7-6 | CASSALRLAGVLDTQYF | TGTGCCAGCAGCGCTCTGAGACTAGCGGGAGTTCTAGATACGCAGTATTTT
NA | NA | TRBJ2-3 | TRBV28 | CASSQPGGDRTDTQYF | TGTGCCAGCAGTCAACCGGGCGGGGACCGCACAGATACGCAGTATTTT
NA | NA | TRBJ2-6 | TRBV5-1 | CASSLVVSRGAGANVLTF | TGCGCCAGCAGCTTGGTCGTCTCTCGAGGCGCTGGGGCCAACGTCCTGACTTTC
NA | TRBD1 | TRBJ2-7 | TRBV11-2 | CASSPGTAYEQYF | TGTGCCAGCAGCCCTGGGACAGCCTACGAGCAGTACTTC
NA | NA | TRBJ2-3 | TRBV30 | CACRGKSTDTQYF | TGTGCCTGTCGAGGGAAAAGCACAGATACGCAGTATTTT
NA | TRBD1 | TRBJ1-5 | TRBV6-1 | CASSVGQGIGNQPQHF | TGTGCCAGCAGTGTGGGACAGGGGATTGGGAATCAGCCCCAGCATTTT
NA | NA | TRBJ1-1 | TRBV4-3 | CASSQGQYTEAFF | TGCGCCAGCAGCCAAGGACAGTACACTGAAGCTTTCTTT
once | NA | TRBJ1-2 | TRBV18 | CASSPTDTDYGYTF | TGTGCCAGCTCACCGACAGACACGGACTATGGCTACACCTTC
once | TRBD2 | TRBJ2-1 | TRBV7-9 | CASSTSTSGSDRGANEQFF | TGTGCCAGCAGCACGTCGACTAGCGGGAGCGATCGCGGGGCCAATGAGCAGTTCTTC
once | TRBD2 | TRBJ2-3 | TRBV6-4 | CASSGSGSPDTQYF | TGTGCCAGCAGTGGTAGCGGGAGTCCAGATACGCAGTATTTT
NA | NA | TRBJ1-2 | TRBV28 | CASSLGGGWGPGYTF | TGTGCCAGCAGTTTAGGGGGGGGGTGGGGTCCGGGCTACACCTTC
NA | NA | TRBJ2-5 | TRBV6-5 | CASGRGARRETQYF | TGTGCCAGCGGTCGCGGGGCGCGCCGGGAGACCCAGTACTTC
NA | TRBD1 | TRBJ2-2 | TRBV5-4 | CASSLDRANTGELFF | TGTGCCAGCAGCCTGGACAGGGCGAACACCGGGGAGCTGTTTTTT
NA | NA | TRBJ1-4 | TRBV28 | CASSLPGGREKLFF | TGTGCCAGCAGTTTACCGGGGGGGAGGGAAAAACTGTTTTTT
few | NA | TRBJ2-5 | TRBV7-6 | CASSWPLPGWGETGPGETQYF | TGTGCCAGCAGCTGGCCGCTCCCGGGATGGGGTGAGACGGGCCCAGGCGAGACCCAGTACTTC
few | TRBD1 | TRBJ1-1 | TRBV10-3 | CAIRIEGGASMNTEAFF | TGTGCCATCAGGATAGAAGGGGGCGCGAGTATGAACACTGAAGCTTTCTTT
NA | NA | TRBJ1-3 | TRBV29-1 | CGTGFEAGNTIYF | TGCGGTACGGGGTTTGAGGCTGGAAACACCATATATTTT
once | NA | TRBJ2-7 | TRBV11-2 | CASSFLLGDEQYF | TGTGCCAGCAGCTTCCTGTTAGGGGACGAGCAGTACTTC
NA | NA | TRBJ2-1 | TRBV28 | CASSSGRVLYNEQFF | TGTGCCAGCAGTTCGGGCAGGGTCCTATACAATGAGCAGTTCTTC
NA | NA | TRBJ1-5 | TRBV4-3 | CASSQDINQPQHF | TGCGCCAGCAGCCAAGATATCAATCAGCCCCAGCATTTT
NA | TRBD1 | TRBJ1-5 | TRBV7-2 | CASSTSRGPNQPQHF | TGTGCCAGCAGTACCTCCAGGGGGCCCAATCAGCCCCAGCATTTT
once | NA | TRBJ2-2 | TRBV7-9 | CASSPRGTTGELFF | TGTGCCAGCAGCCCCCGGGGTACCACCGGGGAGCTGTTTTTT
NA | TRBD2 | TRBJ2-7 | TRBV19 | CASSQTSGSSYEQYF | TGTGCCAGTAGCCAAACTAGCGGGAGCTCCTACGAGCAGTACTTC
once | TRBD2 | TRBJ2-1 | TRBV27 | CASSRDYYNEQFF | TGTGCCAGCAGTCGGGACTACTACAATGAGCAGTTCTTC
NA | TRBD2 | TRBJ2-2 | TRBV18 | CASSPASGNTGELFF | TGTGCCAGCTCACCGGCTAGCGGGAACACCGGGGAGCTGTTTTTT
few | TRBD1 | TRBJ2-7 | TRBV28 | CASSSPPGTGIYYEQYF | TGTGCCAGCAGTTCCCCCCCCGGGACAGGGATTTACTACGAGCAGTACTTC
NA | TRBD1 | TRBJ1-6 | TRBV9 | CASSVEPGQNSPLHF | TGTGCCAGCAGCGTAGAACCGGGACAGAATTCACCCCTCCACTTT
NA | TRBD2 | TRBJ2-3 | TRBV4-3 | CASSQSGLADTDTQYF | TGCGCCAGCAGCCAGTCCGGGCTAGCGGACACAGATACGCAGTATTTT
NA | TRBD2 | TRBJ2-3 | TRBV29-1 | CSVTSGSSPDTQYF | TGCAGCGTTACTAGCGGGAGTAGCCCAGATACGCAGTATTTT
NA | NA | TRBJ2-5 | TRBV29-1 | CSPRWGDGETQYF | TGCAGCCCCCGCTGGGGGGATGGAGAGACCCAGTACTTC
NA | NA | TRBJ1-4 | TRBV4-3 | CASSETGHGNEKLFF | TGCGCCAGCAGTGAGACAGGCCATGGGAATGAAAAACTGTTTTTT
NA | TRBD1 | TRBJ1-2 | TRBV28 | CASSLVLTGTGFYGYTF | TGTGCCAGCAGTTTAGTATTGACCGGGACAGGGTTCTATGGCTACACCTTC
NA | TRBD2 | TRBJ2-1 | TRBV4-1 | CASSLAGGTYNEQFF | TGCGCCAGCAGCCTAGCGGGAGGGACCTACAATGAGCAGTTCTTC
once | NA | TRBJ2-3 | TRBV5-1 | CASSLVGGIPDTQYF | TGCGCCAGCAGCTTGGTTGGCGGAATCCCAGATACGCAGTATTTT
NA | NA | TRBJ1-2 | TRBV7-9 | CASSRRGGPDGYTF | TGTGCCAGCAGCCGGAGAGGAGGCCCGGATGGCTACACCTTC
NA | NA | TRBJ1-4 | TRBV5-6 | CASSWGLSNEKLFF | TGTGCCAGCAGCTGGGGACTTAGTAATGAAAAACTGTTTTTT
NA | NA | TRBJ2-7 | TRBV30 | CAWGALEQYF | TGTGCCTGGGGGGCTCTCGAGCAGTACTTC
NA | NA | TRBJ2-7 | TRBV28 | CASSLVGSYEQYF | TGTGCCAGCAGTTTGGTGGGGAGCTACGAGCAGTACTTC
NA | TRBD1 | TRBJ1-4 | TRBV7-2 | CASSLGQGQEKLFF | TGTGCCAGCAGCTTGGGACAGGGTCAAGAAAAACTGTTTTTT
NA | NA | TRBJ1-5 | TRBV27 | CASSLHQGLGNQPQHF | TGTGCCAGCAGTTTACATCAGGGGTTAGGCAATCAGCCCCAGCATTTT
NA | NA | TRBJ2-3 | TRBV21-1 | CASSKVGGSGNKITDTQYF | TGTGCCAGCAGCAAAGTTGGGGGCTCTGGTAATAAGATCACAGATACGCAGTATTTT